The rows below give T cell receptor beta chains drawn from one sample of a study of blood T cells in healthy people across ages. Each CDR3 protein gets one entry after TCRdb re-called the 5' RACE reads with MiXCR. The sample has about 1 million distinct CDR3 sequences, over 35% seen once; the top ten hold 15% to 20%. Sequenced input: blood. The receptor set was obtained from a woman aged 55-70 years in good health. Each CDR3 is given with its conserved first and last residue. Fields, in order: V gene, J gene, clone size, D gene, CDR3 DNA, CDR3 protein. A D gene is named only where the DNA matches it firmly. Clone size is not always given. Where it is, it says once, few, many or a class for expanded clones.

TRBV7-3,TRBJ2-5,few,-,TGTGCCAGCAGCCGGAGCCTGGGAGAGACCCAGTACTTC,CASSRSLGETQYF
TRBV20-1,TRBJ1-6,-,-,TGCAGTCCTACGACCGGGCACAATTCACCCCTCCACTTT,CSPTTGHNSPLHF
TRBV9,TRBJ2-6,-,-,TGTGCCAGCAGTGGGACACCAAGCTCTGGGGCCAACGTCCTGACTTTC,CASSGTPSSGANVLTF
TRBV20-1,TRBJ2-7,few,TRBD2,TGCAGTGCTAGAGACCCCAAGCGGGAGAGGGGCGAGCAGTACTTC,CSARDPKRERGEQYF
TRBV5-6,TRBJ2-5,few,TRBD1,TGTGCCAGCAGCGAGGGACAGGGTTGGGGAGAGACCCAGTACTTC,CASSEGQGWGETQYF
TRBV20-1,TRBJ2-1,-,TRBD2,TGCAGTGCTAGTACTAGCGGGAGGGATTCTCGAATAAATGAGCAGTTCTTC,CSASTSGRDSRINEQFF
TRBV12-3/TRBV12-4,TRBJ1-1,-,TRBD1,TGTGCCAGCAGATTAGGGACAGGGAGGACTGAAGCTTTCTTT,CASRLGTGRTEAFF
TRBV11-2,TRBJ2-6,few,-,TGTGCCAGCAGCTCCCGACTGGGCTCTGGGGCCAACGTCCTGACTTTC,CASSSRLGSGANVLTF
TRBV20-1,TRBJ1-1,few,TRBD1,TGCAGTGCTGCGACAGGGGTGACTGAAGCTTTCTTT,CSAATGVTEAFF
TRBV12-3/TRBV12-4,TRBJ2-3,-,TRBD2,TGTGCCAGCAGTTCTCTGACTAGCGGCATTAGCACAGATACGCAGTATTTT,CASSSLTSGISTDTQYF
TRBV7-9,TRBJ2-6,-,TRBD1,TGTGCCAGCAGCTTAGCGAAACGTGACAGGGGGCGAACCGGGGCCAACGTCCTGACTTTC,CASSLAKRDRGRTGANVLTF
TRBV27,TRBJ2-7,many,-,TGTGCCAGCAGTTTTGCCAGGGGTTCCTACGAGCAGTACTTC,CASSFARGSYEQYF
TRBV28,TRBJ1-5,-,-,TGTGCCAGCAGTTTCATCCTTAGCAATCAGCCCCAGCATTTT,CASSFILSNQPQHF
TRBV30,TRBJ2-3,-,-,TGTGCCTGGAGCCTCCTCCGGGACGGGCAGTATTTT,CAWSLLRDGQYF
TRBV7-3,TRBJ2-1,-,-,TGTGCCAGCAGCAGACCCGGACTTGAGCAGTTCTTC,CASSRPGLEQFF
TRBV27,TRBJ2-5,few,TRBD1,TGTGCCAGCAGTTTATATCCGGGACAGGGATATCAAGAGACCCAGTACTTC,CASSLYPGQGYQETQYF
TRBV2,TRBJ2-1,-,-,TGTGCCAGCAGTGTCCTAACAGGGGAGCAGTTCTTC,CASSVLTGEQFF
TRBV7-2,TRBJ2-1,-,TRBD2,TGTGCCAGCAGCCTCCAGGGACTAACGCAAGAGACCCAGTTCTTC,CASSLQGLTQETQFF
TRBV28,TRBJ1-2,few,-,TGTGCCAGCAGCCACCAGAGGGAAAACTATGGCTACACCTTC,CASSHQRENYGYTF
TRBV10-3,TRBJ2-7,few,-,TGTGCCATCAGTGCAAACTACGAGCAGTACTTC,CAISANYEQYF
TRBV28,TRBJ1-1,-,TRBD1,TGTGCCAGCAGCTCCAGGGGGCGGAACACTGAAGCTTTCTTT,CASSSRGRNTEAFF
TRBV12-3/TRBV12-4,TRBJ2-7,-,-,TGTGCCAGCGGGGAGAAGTACGAGCAGTACTTC,CASGEKYEQYF
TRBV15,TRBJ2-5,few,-,TGTGCCACCAGCAGAGCCCTCCAAGAGACCCAGTACTTC,CATSRALQETQYF
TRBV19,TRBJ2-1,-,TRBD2,TGTGCCAGTAGTATCGTAGCCGGGACTAGCGGGATGTATGAGCAGTTCTTC,CASSIVAGTSGMYEQFF
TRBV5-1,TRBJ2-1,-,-,TGCGCCAGCAGCTTCTACAGGGAGGGTGAGCAGTTCTTC,CASSFYREGEQFF
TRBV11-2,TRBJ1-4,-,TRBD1,TGTGCCAGCAGCCCCCAGGGGGCGAGTGCTGAAAAACTGTTTTTT,CASSPQGASAEKLFF
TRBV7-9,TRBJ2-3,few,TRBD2,TGTGCCAGCAGCTTAGCCCGAGGGGCGGGAGAATGGAGCACAGATACGCAGTATTTT,CASSLARGAGEWSTDTQYF
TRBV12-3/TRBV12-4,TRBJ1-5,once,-,TGTGCCAGCAGTCAAACAGGGTTGGGCAATCAGCCCCAGCATTTT,CASSQTGLGNQPQHF
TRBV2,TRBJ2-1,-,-,TGTGCCAGCAGTGAAGATCTCAGTGGACCTAGCAGCTACAATGAGCAGTTCTTC,CASSEDLSGPSSYNEQFF
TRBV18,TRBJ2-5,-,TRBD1,TGTGCCAGCTCACCATTAACAGGGGCACAAGAGACCCAGTACTTC,CASSPLTGAQETQYF
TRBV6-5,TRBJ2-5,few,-,TGTGCCAGCGCCGGAGTGTCAGAGACCCAGTACTTC,CASAGVSETQYF
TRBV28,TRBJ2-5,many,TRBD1,TGTGCCAGCAGTTTTACAGGGGTCCAAGAGACCCAGTACTTC,CASSFTGVQETQYF
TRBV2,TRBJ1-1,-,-,TGTGCCAGCACCCCTCGGGAACGATTGGGCACTGAAGCTTTCTTT,CASTPRERLGTEAFF
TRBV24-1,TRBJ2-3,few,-,TGTGCCACCAGTGTAGGGGGGAGGGCGGGAGATACGCAGTATTTT,CATSVGGRAGDTQYF
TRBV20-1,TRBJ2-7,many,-,TGCAGTGCTAGTGGGACAAACTACGAGCAGTACTTC,CSASGTNYEQYF
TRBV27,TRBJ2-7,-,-,TGTGCCAGCAGTTTAGGCACGGGCGCGAGGGGCTACGAGCAGTACTTC,CASSLGTGARGYEQYF
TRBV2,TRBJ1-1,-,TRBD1,TGTGCCAGCAACCTTGACAGGGGCGATACTGAAGCTTTCTTT,CASNLDRGDTEAFF
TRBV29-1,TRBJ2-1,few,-,TGCAGCGCCGCCTTTGGCCTTAATGAGCAGTTCTTC,CSAAFGLNEQFF
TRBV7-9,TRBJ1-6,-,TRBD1,TGTGCCAGCAGCTTCGGGGACAGGGGGGATTCACCCCTCCACTTT,CASSFGDRGDSPLHF
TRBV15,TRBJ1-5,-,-,TGTGCCACCAGCAGAGTCGCCATGAGAGAAGGTCAGCCCCAGCATTTT,CATSRVAMREGQPQHF
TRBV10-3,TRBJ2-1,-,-,TGTGCCATCAGTGCCACAGGGACCATGGGTGAGCAGTTCTTC,CAISATGTMGEQFF
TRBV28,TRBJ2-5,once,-,TGTGCCAGCAGGCGTGGGGGCGGGGTCCAAGAGACCCAGTACTTC,CASRRGGGVQETQYF
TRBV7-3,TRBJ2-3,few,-,TGTGCCAGCAGCTTAAGCTGGGGAAGGGCAGATACGCAGTATTTT,CASSLSWGRADTQYF
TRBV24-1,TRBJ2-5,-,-,TGTGCCTCCAGTGACAACGACAGCGTCGGAGAGACCCAGTACTTC,CASSDNDSVGETQYF
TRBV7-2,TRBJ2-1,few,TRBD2,TGTGCCAGCAGCTTAGGGGTAGCGGGAGACAATGAGCAGTTCTTC,CASSLGVAGDNEQFF
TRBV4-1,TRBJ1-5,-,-,TGCGCCAGCAGCCAAGGAGGAGGTTTGAATCAGCCCCAGCATTTT,CASSQGGGLNQPQHF
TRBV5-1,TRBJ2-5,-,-,TGCGCCAGCAGCTTGGTGGCAGGGAGTTCGGGGGACCAGTACTTC,CASSLVAGSSGDQYF
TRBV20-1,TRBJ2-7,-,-,TGCAGTGCCACCCGGGACACGACCGCCTACGAGCAGTACTTC,CSATRDTTAYEQYF
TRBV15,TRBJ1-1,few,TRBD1,TGTGCCACCAGCCAGGACAGGGGTATTAGGAACACTGAAGCTTTCTTT,CATSQDRGIRNTEAFF
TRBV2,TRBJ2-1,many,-,TGTGCCAGCAGTGTCGACTGGGGAAGCTCCTACAATGAGCAGTTCTTC,CASSVDWGSSYNEQFF
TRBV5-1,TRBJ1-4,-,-,TGCGCCAGCAGCTTGGCTGGGTTACCTAATGAAAAACTGTTTTTT,CASSLAGLPNEKLFF
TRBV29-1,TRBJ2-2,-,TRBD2,TGCAGCACAGGACTAGCGGGAGGCAACACCGGGGAGCTGTTTTTT,CSTGLAGGNTGELFF
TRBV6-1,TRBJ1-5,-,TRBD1,TGTGCCAGCAACCTGATTGGGACAGGGGCTCAGCCCCAGCATTTT,CASNLIGTGAQPQHF
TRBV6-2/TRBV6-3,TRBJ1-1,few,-,TGTGCCAGCACCGTTAATCCGAACACTGAAGCTTTCTTT,CASTVNPNTEAFF
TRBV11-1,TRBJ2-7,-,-,TGTGCCAGCAGCTTCCTCCCGACCTACGAGCAGTACTTC,CASSFLPTYEQYF
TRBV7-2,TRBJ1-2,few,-,TGTGCCAGCAGCATCACCGGGACACCCTATGGCTACACCTTC,CASSITGTPYGYTF
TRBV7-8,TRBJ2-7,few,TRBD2,TGTGCCAGCAGCTTAGGACGAGGGAGGGGTTCCTACGAGCAGTACTTC,CASSLGRGRGSYEQYF
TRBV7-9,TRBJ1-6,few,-,TGTGCCAGCAGCCCGGGACCAATTAATTCACCCCTCCACTTT,CASSPGPINSPLHF
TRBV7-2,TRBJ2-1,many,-,TGTGCCAGCAGCTTATTCGGTGAGCAGTTCTTC,CASSLFGEQFF